This T cell receptor beta chain was identified during a study of beta chain features in type 1 diabetes. Whole-study findings and limits: All four CD4+ subsets from Type 1 diabetes patients carried moderately but significantly shorter TCRB CDR3s.

Sequenced material consisted of expressed TCRB transcripts (all of the isolated RNA was reverse transcribed). The average output of naive, central memory and regulatory T cell samples was approximately 3.6 million reads. Clones were sequenced by immunoSEQ multiplex PCR, and TCRdb holds only the in-frame ones, with some missing. This repertoire shows some 110,000 clones, 15% to 20% found once; its top ten account for 2% to 3%. Markers CD45RO/CCR7/CD25/CD127/CD95/CD27 served to sort CD4+ naive, central memory, regulatory and stem cell-like memory cells. This CDR3 contains 15 residues. V lost 1 base and J lost 2; bases outside the gene matches: 2. The germline V gene has CDR1 SGHVS and CDR2 FNYEAQ. In this sample, this clone turned up a few times. Its target is unknown.

This receptor was identified in a man aged 30-40 years with type 1 diabetes. The rearrangement uses TRBV7-6 and TRBJ2-1, with 7 bases fitting TRBD1. The sample comprised central memory CD4+ T cells from blood. The CDR3 bases are TGTGCCAGCAGCTTAGACCAGGGGGCCTACAATGAGCAGTTCTTC. Its translation is CASSLDQGAYNEQFF.